These T cell receptor beta chains were read from a single sample in a study of technical replicates of blood from a handful of donors. The method was immunoSEQ multiplex PCR; TCRdb's version includes in-frame clones alone and lacks a portion of them. The table records more than 15,000 clones, around 87% of them present only once. Material for sequencing was PBMCs. Receptors were obtained from a human donor in good health. Both conserved end residues are part of each CDR3. Fields, in order: V gene, J gene, D gene, clone size, CDR3 protein, CDR3 DNA. D genes are given only for firm matches. Part of the rows lack a size; the others show once, few, many or a class for expanded clones.

TRBV6-6,TRBJ2-5,TRBD1,.,CASSYDRGNQETQYF,TGTGCCAGCAGTTACGACAGGGGGAACCAAGAGACCCAGTACTTC
TRBV2,TRBJ2-3,.,.,CASTSVLDTQYF,TGTGCCAGCACTTCCGTCTTAGATACGCAGTATTTT
TRBV5-1,TRBJ1-1,.,.,CASSLRLDTEAFF,TGCGCCAGCAGCTTGAGGTTAGACACCGAAGCTTTCTTT
TRBV30,TRBJ2-7,.,.,CAWSVGTLYEQYF,TGTGCCTGGAGTGTCGGGACTCTCTACGAGCAGTACTTC
TRBV27,TRBJ1-5,.,.,CASSLDGYGGNQPQHF,TGTGCCAGCAGTCTAGACGGGTACGGGGGCAATCAGCCCCAGCATTTT
TRBV10-1,TRBJ2-7,.,.,CASSDGASSYEQYF,TGCGCCAGCAGTGATGGCGCTAGCTCCTACGAGCAGTACTTC
TRBV4-2,TRBJ2-7,TRBD2,.,CASSQDGAEGGPQVQYF,TGTGCCAGCAGCCAAGATGGTGCGGAGGGAGGGCCTCAAGTGCAGTACTTC
TRBV27,TRBJ2-2,TRBD2,.,CASSFVASGSGAGELFF,TGTGCCAGCAGTTTCGTAGCTAGCGGGAGTGGGGCCGGGGAGCTGTTTTTT
TRBV13,TRBJ2-7,TRBD1,.,CASSLYRGYEQYF,TGTGCCAGCAGCCTGTACAGGGGTTACGAGCAGTACTTC
TRBV10-3,TRBJ2-7,TRBD2,few,CAISESWTSDSYEQYF,TGTGCCATCAGTGAGTCGTGGACTAGCGACTCCTACGAGCAGTACTTC
TRBV5-6,TRBJ2-1,TRBD1,.,CASSLALGQGSVWEQFF,TGTGCCAGCAGCTTGGCACTTGGACAGGGGTCTGTTTGGGAGCAGTTCTTC
TRBV4-1,TRBJ1-1,.,few,CASREEGTDLNTEAFF,TGCGCCAGCAGAGAGGAGGGGACGGACCTGAACACTGAAGCTTTCTTT
TRBV7-2,TRBJ1-3,.,.,CASSMDTYSGNTIYF,TGTGCCAGCAGCATGGACACCTACTCTGGAAACACCATATATTTT
TRBV6-5,TRBJ1-2,.,.,CASSYPTTGGYGYTF,TGTGCCAGCAGTTACCCCACGACAGGCGGCTATGGCTACACCTTC